This entry lists 28 T cell receptor beta chains sequenced from one sample in a study of tumour-infiltrating T cells in Burkitt lymphoma. Assay used: immunoSEQ multiplex PCR; TCRdb lists only in-frame clones, some missing. The sample holds around 48,000 clones, around a third seen once. The specimen sequenced was tumor tissue. The source is a human donor with Burkitt lymphoma.

In its sample, this clone was seen a few times. The chain couples TRBV5-6 to TRBJ2-5; weak D call: TRBD2 (6 bases). Germline CDR1 reads SGHDT; CDR2 reads YYEEEE. V lost 4 bases to trimming and J lost 1 base, with 14 bases between them. There are 15 residues in the CDR3. The CDR3 sequence is CASSPSGAFQETQYF. The DNA of the CDR3 is TGTGCCAGCAGCCCATCGGGAGCATTCCAAGAGACCCAGTACTTC. The variable domain in full, completed from reference TRBV5-6 and TRBJ2-5, reads DAGVTQSPTHLIKTRGQQVTLRCSPKSGHDTVSWYQQALGQGPQFIFQYYEEEERQRGNFPDRFSGHQFPNYSSELNVNALLLGDSALYLCASSPSGAFQETQYFGPGTRLLVL.

The J gene is TRBJ1-6, the V gene TRBV14; D is uncertain. Germline V gene lookup returns CDR1 SGHDN and CDR2 FVKESK. Trimming pared 3 bases from V and 9 bases from J, leaving 9 bases between. CDR3 length equals 13 residues. The CDR3: CASSQGGRSPLHF. The CDR3 bases are TGTGCCAGCAGCCAGGGTGGACGTTCACCCCTCCACTTT.

The J gene is TRBJ1-2, the V gene TRBV19, with no clear D. Trimming pared 6 bases from V and 7 bases from J, leaving 15 bases between. This CDR3 has 13 residues. The V gene's germline CDR1 is LNHDA and CDR2 SQIVND (reference sequence). CDR3 sequence reads: CASRKAGWSGYTF. CDR3 sequence (DNA): TGTGCCAGTAGGAAAGCTGGTTGGAGTGGCTACACCTTC.

In its sample, this clone was seen a few times. The genes are TRBV6-6 and TRBJ1-5; the match to TRBD1 covers 10 bases. From germline, CDR1 is MNHNY and CDR2 SVGAGI (reference sequence). V was pared by 7 bases and J by 8 bases, with 14 bases of the junction left unmatched. The CDR3 extends over 16 amino acids. DNA for the CDR3: TGTGCCAGCACTACCTCGGACAGGGGGTTTTTCAAGCCCCAGCATTTT. Its protein product is CASTTSDRGFFKPQHF.

This clone was recorded a few times. The genes are TRBV6-1 and TRBJ2-7; no reliable D call. CDR3 length: 13 amino acids. CDR1 MNHNS and CDR2 SASEGT come from the germline V gene. Trimming cost V 7 bases and J 2 bases, with 12 bases left between them. The CDR3 sequence: CASTPNPAYEQYF. CDR3 in DNA: TGTGCCAGCACCCCCAACCCCGCCTACGAGCAGTACTTC.

Here the CDR3 DNA reads TGTGCCAGCAGTTTTGGTGTTGGAAACACCATATATTTT. Translated: CASSFGVGNTIYF. V and J are TRBV27 and TRBJ1-3; D remains unclear. This CDR3 is 13 amino acids long. The ends were cut back, 3 bases at V and 3 bases at J, with 6 bases in the middle. Germline-derived CDR1 and CDR2 are MNHEY and SMNVEV (reference sequence).

The chain recombines TRBV28 with TRBJ1-5, with a possible D match to TRBD1 (5 bases). Trimming took 4 bases from V and 0 from J, leaving 10 bases between them. Germline V gene sequence: CDR1 MDHEN, CDR2 SYDVKM. The CDR3 contains 15 residues. DNA for the CDR3: TGTGCCAGCAGTTCGACAGAAACTAGCAATCAGCCCCAGCATTTT. Its protein is CASSSTETSNQPQHF. The full variable domain, with the rest looked up from reference TRBV28 and TRBJ1-5, is DVKVTQSSRYLVKRTGEKVFLECVQDMDHENMFWYRQDPGLGLRLIYFSYDVKMKEKGDIPEGYSVSREKKERFSLILESASTNQTSMYLCASSSTETSNQPQHFGDGTRLSIL.

V is TRBV5-1 and J is TRBJ2-5; the match to TRBD1 covers 8 bases. The J call may be faulty, since TRBJ2-7 better matches the DNA end. The CDR3 totals 13 residues. Germline CDR1 and CDR2: SGHRS and YFSETQ. The CDR3 DNA reads as TGCGCCAGCAGCTTTGGGACAGGCTACGAGCAGTACTTC. It specifies CASSFGTGYEQYF.

V and J are TRBV7-2 and TRBJ1-2, with D unclear. The V and J ends lost 5 bases and 6 bases respectively, with 19 bases between them. There are 15 residues in the CDR3. Germline CDR1 is SGHTA and CDR2 is FQGNSA. CDR3 amino acids: CASSPRHPPRNGYTF. In DNA, the CDR3 is TGTGCCAGCAGCCCCCGTCACCCTCCACGGAATGGCTACACCTTC.

This chain links TRBV5-1 with TRBJ2-2; D not resolved. The germline V gene has CDR1 SGHRS and CDR2 YFSETQ. V lost 0 bases and J 2 bases, leaving 5 bases between the germline ends. The CDR3 sequence is 14 residues long. As DNA, the CDR3 is TGCGCCAGCAGCTTGGCTGGAAACACCGGGGAGCTGTTTTTT. Its translation: CASSLAGNTGELFF.

The chain recombines TRBV7-2 with TRBJ1-3; 8 bases align to TRBD1. The CDR3 is 15 amino acids. J was trimmed by 2 bases and V by 5 bases; bases with no gene match: 5. CDR1 and CDR2 (germline): SGHTA, FQGNSA. CDR3 DNA sequence: TGTGCCAGCAGCGCCCGGACAGGGACTGGAAACACCATATATTTT. Amino acid sequence: CASSARTGTGNTIYF.

The V gene is TRBV27, the J gene TRBJ2-1; 10 bases are a match to TRBD1. CDR1 is MNHEY, CDR2 SMNVEV, per germline (reference sequence). With 4 bases clipped from V and 7 bases from J, the junction kept 7 bases outside the gene matches. The CDR3 extends over 15 amino acids. The CDR3 here is CASSSRQGALNEQFF. The CDR3 bases are TGTGCCAGCAGTTCCCGACAGGGGGCCCTGAATGAGCAGTTCTTC.

This clone was detected only a few times. The chain carries TRBV30 and TRBJ1-5; the D gene is possibly TRBD1 (5 bases). The CDR3 runs 13 residues. Germline V gene lookup returns CDR1 GTSNPN and CDR2 SVGIG (reference sequence). Trimming pared 0 bases from V and 5 bases from J, leaving 8 bases between. DNA for the CDR3: TGTGCCTGGAGTGTACAGGCCTATCAGCCCCAGCATTTT. It translates to CAWSVQAYQPQHF.

This clone appeared once. V and J are TRBV5-6 and TRBJ1-1; 7 bases are shared with TRBD1. Trimming removed 5 bases from V and 2 bases from J; junction bases left unmatched: 3. The CDR3 is made up of 13 amino acids. Per the germline V gene, CDR1 is SGHDT and CDR2 is YYEEEE. DNA of the CDR3: TGTGCCAGCAGTAGGGACAGAAACACTGAAGCTTTCTTT. Protein product: CASSRDRNTEAFF.

A few counts support this clone. J is TRBJ2-7 and V is TRBV5-1, with D maybe TRBD2 (6 bases). Germline CDR1 is SGHRS and CDR2 is YFSETQ. CDR3 length: 15 amino acids. The V gene lost 1 base and the J gene lost 5 bases, with 16 bases spanning the gap. CDR3 sequence reads: CASSLLDRGSHEQYF. CDR3 nucleotides: TGCGCCAGCAGCTTGTTAGATCGGGGGTCCCACGAGCAGTACTTC.

The J gene is TRBJ2-5, the V gene TRBV28, with D perhaps matching TRBD1 (6 bases). From germline, CDR1 is MDHEN and CDR2 SYDVKM. This CDR3 spans 16 amino acids. The V and J ends lost 2 bases and 4 bases respectively, with 17 bases between them. Written as DNA, the CDR3 is TGTGCCAGCAGTTTAACATATCGGTACAGGGCAGAGACCCAGTACTTC. Translating it yields CASSLTYRYRAETQYF.

The sample holds a few counts of this clone. The V gene is TRBV9, the J gene TRBJ2-1, with a possible D match to TRBD2 (6 bases). Between the trimmed V and J ends, which lost 2 bases and 6 bases, there was a span of 15 bases. The CDR3 is made up of 15 amino acids. Germline values: CDR1 SGDLS, CDR2 YYNGEE. The CDR3 nucleotides read TGTGCCAGCAGCGTCAACCCCCGGGGGACCAATGAGCAGTTCTTC. It codes for CASSVNPRGTNEQFF.

The chain links TRBV21-1 to TRBJ2-7. TRBV21-1 is a pseudogene locus. The CDR3 covers 14 residues. The CDR3 region has the DNA TGTGCCAGCAGGGGTCTTGCTCCGCTCCACGAGCAGTACTTC. Protein product: CASRGLAPLHEQYF.

This clone appeared once. CDR3 amino acids: CASSLDNQPQHF. The CDR3 bases are TGTGCCAGCAGCCTTGACAATCAGCCCCAGCATTTT. The chain uses TRBV7-2 and TRBJ1-5; unclear D gene. Trimming pared 5 bases from V and 3 bases from J, leaving 5 bases between. CDR1 SGHTA and CDR2 FQGNSA come from the germline V gene. The CDR3 totals 12 residues.

The rearrangement joins TRBV28 to TRBJ1-2; D may be TRBD1 (5 bases). CDR1 and CDR2 from the germline V gene are MDHEN and SYDVKM. The CDR3 is made up of 16 amino acids. Trimming removed 4 bases from V and 2 bases from J, with 17 bases in between. The DNA of the CDR3 is TGTGCCAGCAGTTCTCGCCCTAGACAGTTGAACTATGGCTACACCTTC. Amino acids: CASSSRPRQLNYGYTF.

This clone has just a few counts. The chain is built from TRBV18 and TRBJ1-2; D not certain. The V end was cut by 3 bases, the J end by 2 bases, with 7 bases between. Per germline, CDR1 KGHSH and CDR2 LQKENI. There are 13 residues in the CDR3. The CDR3 loop is CASSPSVNYGYTF. DNA for the CDR3: TGTGCCAGCTCACCGAGCGTGAACTATGGCTACACCTTC.

By share of the sample, this clone is medium-sized (0.01 to 0.1%). Its ends do not fully match the called genes, so a read error is possible. The V call is TRBV4-3, the J call TRBJ2-4; D not resolved. Germline loops: CDR1 LGHNA, CDR2 YSLEER. The CDR3 is made up of 15 amino acids. CDR3 amino acids: CASSQDYLQGMEVLF. CDR3 nucleotide sequence: TGCGCCAGCAGCCAAGATTACCTCCAAGGTATGGAAGTCTTGTTC.

The chain carries TRBV6-1 and TRBJ2-2, with unresolved D. V was pared by 8 bases and J by 0 bases, with 7 bases between. Germline-derived CDR1 and CDR2 are MNHNS and SASEGT. The CDR3 runs to 13 residues. CDR3 protein: CASRVANTGELFF. The CDR3, as DNA: TGTGCCAGCCGAGTAGCGAACACCGGGGAGCTGTTTTTT.

This clone has a handful of counts. The CDR3 loop is CASSVLDRGDEQYF. The DNA for the CDR3 is TGTGCCAGCAGCGTTCTAGACCGGGGGGACGAGCAGTACTTC. The chain joins TRBV9 to TRBJ2-7, with TRBD2 identical over 7 bases. Germline V CDR1 and CDR2: SGDLS, YYNGEE. V shed 2 bases, J shed 5 bases, and the junction held 7 bases outside the gene matches. The CDR3 runs to 14 residues.

The J gene is TRBJ1-3, the V gene TRBV5-4; the D gene is possibly TRBD1 (5 bases). The CDR3 spans 17 residues. From germline, CDR1 is SGHNT and CDR2 YYREEE (reference sequence). The V and J ends lost 1 base and 0 bases respectively, with 14 bases between them. The CDR3 protein is CASSLSGRRFSGNTIYF. The CDR3 nucleotides read TGTGCCAGCAGCTTGTCGGGACGTCGGTTCTCTGGAAACACCATATATTTT. Complete variable domain (other parts from reference TRBV5-4 and TRBJ1-3): ETGVTQSPTHLIKTRGQQVTLRCSSQSGHNTVSWYQQALGQGPQFIFQYYREEENGRGNFPPRFSGLQFPNYSSELNVNALELDDSALYLCASSLSGRRFSGNTIYFGEGSWLTVV.

This clone was counted only a few times. The J gene is TRBJ2-6, the V gene TRBV28, with no clear D. Germline CDR1 MDHEN, CDR2 SYDVKM. V was clipped by 6 bases and J by 0 bases, with 15 bases between them. The length of the CDR3 is 17 residues. The CDR3 region has the DNA TGTGCCAGCAGCCCTGGTCGGCGGTCCTCTGGGGCCAACGTCCTGACTTTC. This translates into CASSPGRRSSGANVLTF.

V usage is TRBV5-4 and J usage is TRBJ2-5, with 10 bases matching TRBD1. The germline V gene encodes CDR1 SGHNT and CDR2 YYREEE (reference sequence). This CDR3 is built from 14 residues. The junction had 5 bases not matched to a gene; V was cut back by 4 bases and J by 5 bases. CDR3 DNA sequence: TGTGCCAGCAGCCCGACAGGGGGCCAGGAGACCCAGTACTTC. This translates into CASSPTGGQETQYF.

The rearrangement joins TRBV7-9 to TRBJ2-4, with D perhaps TRBD1 (5 bases). Trimming removed 5 bases from V and 3 bases from J, with 23 bases in between. The CDR3 totals 18 residues. CDR1 is SEHNR and CDR2 is FQNEAQ in the germline V gene (reference sequence). CDR3 amino acids: CASSPDVGHRSVKNIQYF. DNA of the CDR3: TGTGCCAGCAGCCCGGACGTCGGACACCGGAGCGTCAAAAACATTCAGTACTTC.